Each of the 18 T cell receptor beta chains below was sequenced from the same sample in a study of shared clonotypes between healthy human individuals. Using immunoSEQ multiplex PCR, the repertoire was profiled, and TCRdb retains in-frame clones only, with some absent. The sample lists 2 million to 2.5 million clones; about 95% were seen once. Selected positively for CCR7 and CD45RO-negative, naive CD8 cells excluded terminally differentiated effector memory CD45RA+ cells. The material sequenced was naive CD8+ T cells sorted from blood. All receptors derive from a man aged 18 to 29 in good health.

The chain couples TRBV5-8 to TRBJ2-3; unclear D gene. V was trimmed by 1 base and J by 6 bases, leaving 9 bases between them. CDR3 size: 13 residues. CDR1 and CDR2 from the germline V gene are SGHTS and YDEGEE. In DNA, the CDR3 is TGTGCCAGCAGCTTGATGGGTGGGGATACGCAGTATTTT. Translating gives CASSLMGGDTQYF.

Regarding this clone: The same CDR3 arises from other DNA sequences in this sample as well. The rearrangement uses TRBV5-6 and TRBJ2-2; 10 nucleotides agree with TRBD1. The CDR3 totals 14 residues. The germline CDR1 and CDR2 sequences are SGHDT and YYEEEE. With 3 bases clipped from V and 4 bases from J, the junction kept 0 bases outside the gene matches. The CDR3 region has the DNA TGTGCCAGCAGCTGGGACAGGGGCACCGGGGAGCTGTTTTTT. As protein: CASSWDRGTGELFF.

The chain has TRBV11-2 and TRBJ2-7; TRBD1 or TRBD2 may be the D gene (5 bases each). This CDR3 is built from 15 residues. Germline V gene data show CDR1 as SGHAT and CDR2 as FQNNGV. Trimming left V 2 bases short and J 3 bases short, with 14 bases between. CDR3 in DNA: TGTGCCAGCAGCTTAACCCCCGGGACCTTCTACGAGCAGTACTTC. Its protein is CASSLTPGTFYEQYF.

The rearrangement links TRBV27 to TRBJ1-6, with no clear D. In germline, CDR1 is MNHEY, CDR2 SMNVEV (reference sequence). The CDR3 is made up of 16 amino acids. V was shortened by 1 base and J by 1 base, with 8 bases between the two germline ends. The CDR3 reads CASSLFSESYNSPLHF. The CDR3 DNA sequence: TGTGCCAGCAGTTTATTCTCGGAATCCTATAATTCACCCCTCCACTTT.

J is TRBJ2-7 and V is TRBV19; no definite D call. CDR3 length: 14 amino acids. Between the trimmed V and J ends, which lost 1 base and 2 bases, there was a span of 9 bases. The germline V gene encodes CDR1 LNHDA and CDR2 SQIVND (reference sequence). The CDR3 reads CASSIGGTPYEQYF. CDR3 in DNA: TGTGCCAGTAGTATAGGCGGTACCCCCTACGAGCAGTACTTC. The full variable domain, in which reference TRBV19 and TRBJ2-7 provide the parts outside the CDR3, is DGGITQSPKYLFRKEGQNVTLSCEQNLNHDAMYWYRQDPGQGLRLIYYSQIVNDFQKGDIAEGYSVSREKKESFPLTVTSAQKNPTAFYLCASSIGGTPYEQYFGPGTRLTVT.

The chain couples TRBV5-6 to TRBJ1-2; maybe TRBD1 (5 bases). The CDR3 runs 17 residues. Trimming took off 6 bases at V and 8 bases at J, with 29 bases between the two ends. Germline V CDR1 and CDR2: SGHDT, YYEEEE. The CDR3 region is CASTTFWGGATFEGYTF. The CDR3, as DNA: TGTGCCAGCACCACATTCTGGGGCGGGGCCACTTTTGAGGGCTACACCTTC.

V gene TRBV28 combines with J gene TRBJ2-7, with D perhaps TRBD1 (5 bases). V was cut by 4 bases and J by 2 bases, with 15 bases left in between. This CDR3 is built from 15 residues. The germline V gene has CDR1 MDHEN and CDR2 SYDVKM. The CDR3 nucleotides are TGTGCCAGCAGTTCGGACATGACATTAACCTACGAGCAGTACTTC. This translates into CASSSDMTLTYEQYF.

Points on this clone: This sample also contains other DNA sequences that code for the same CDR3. This CDR3 reads CASSQETGDTEAFF. For the CDR3, the DNA is TGTGCCAGCAGCCAAGAAACAGGGGACACTGAAGCTTTCTTT. The chain has TRBV4-2 and TRBJ1-1; 7 nucleotides align to TRBD1. V was pared by 0 bases and J by 3 bases, with 1 base of the junction left unmatched. Germline V gene lookup returns CDR1 LGHNA and CDR2 YNFKEQ. This CDR3 comprises 14 residues.

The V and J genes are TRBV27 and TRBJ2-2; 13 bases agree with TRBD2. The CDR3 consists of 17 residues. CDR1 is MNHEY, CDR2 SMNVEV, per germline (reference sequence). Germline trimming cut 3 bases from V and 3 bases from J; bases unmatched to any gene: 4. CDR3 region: CASSLGTSGKYTGELFF. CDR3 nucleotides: TGTGCCAGCAGTTTGGGGACTAGCGGGAAATACACCGGGGAGCTGTTTTTT.

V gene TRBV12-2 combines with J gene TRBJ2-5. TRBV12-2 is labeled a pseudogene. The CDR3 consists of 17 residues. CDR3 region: CASRSRNRDARFSTQYF. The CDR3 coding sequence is TGTGCAAGTCGCTCAAGGAACCGGGACGCCCGGTTTTCGACCCAGTACTTC.

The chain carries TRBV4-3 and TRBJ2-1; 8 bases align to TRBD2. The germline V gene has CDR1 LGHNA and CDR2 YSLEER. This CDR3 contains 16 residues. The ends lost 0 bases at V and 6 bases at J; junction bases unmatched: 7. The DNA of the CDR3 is TGCGCCAGCAGCCAAGATCGGGCGGGAGGAATCAATGAGCAGTTCTTC. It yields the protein CASSQDRAGGINEQFF.

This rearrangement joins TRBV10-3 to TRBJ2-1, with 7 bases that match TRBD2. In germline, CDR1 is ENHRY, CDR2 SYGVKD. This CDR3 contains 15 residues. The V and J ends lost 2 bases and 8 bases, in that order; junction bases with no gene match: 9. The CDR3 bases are TGTGCCATCAGTGAGACGGGGGGAGGGCCGGATGAGCAGTTCTTC. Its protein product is CAISETGGGPDEQFF.

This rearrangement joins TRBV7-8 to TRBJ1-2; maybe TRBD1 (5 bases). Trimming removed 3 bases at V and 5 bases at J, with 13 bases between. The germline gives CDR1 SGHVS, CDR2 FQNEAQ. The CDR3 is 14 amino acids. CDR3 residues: CASSFQVGGYGYTF. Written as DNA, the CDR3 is TGTGCCAGCAGCTTTCAAGTTGGGGGGTATGGCTACACCTTC.

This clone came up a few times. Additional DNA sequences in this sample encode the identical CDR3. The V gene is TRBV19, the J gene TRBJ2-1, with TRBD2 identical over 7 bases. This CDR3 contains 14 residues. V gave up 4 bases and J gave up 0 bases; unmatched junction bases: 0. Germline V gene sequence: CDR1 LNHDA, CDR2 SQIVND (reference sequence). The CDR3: CASSSGSSYNEQFF. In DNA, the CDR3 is TGTGCCAGTAGTAGCGGGAGCTCCTACAATGAGCAGTTCTTC.

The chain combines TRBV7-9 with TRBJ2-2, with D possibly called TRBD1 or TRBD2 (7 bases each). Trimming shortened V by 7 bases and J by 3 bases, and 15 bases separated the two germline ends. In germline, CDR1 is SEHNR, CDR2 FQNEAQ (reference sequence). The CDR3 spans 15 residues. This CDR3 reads CASIGRGRDTGELFF. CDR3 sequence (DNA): TGTGCCAGCATTGGCAGGGGGAGGGACACCGGGGAGCTGTTTTTT.

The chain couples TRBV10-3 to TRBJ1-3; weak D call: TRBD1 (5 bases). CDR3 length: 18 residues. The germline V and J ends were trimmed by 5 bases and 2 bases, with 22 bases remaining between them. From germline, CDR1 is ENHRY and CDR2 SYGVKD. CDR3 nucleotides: TGTGCCATCAGTTCACAGCCGGGGGAGGGTTGGACTGGAAACACCATATATTTT. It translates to CAISSQPGEGWTGNTIYF.

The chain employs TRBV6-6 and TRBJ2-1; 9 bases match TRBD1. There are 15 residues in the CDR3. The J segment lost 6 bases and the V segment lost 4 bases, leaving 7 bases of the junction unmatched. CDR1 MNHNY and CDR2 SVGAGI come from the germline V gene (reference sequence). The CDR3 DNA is TGTGCCAGCAGTTCCCGGGACAGGGCTATCAATGAGCAGTTCTTC. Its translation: CASSSRDRAINEQFF.

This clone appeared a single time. In DNA form, the CDR3 reads TGCGCCAGCAGCCAAGAGTGGGGGGAGACCCAGTACTTC. Translated, it gives CASSQEWGETQYF. This chain links TRBV4-1 with TRBJ2-5; D is perhaps TRBD1 or TRBD2 (5 bases each). This CDR3 has 13 residues. The ends were cut back, 0 bases at V and 5 bases at J, with 7 bases in the middle. CDR1 is MGHRA and CDR2 is YSYEKL in the germline V gene.